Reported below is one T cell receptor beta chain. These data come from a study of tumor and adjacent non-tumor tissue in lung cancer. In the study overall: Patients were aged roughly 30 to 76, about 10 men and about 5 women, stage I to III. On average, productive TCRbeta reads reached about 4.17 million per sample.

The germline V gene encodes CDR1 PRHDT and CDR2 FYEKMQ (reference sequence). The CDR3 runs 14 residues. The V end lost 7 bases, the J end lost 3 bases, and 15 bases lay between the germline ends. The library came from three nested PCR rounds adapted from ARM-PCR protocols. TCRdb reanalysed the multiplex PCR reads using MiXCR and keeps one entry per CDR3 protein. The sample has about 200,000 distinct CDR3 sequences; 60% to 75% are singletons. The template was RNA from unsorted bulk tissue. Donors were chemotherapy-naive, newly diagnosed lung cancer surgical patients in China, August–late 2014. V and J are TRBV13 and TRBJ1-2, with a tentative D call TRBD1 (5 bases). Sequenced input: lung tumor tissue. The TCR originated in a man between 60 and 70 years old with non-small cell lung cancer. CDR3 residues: CASTQMGLHYGYTF. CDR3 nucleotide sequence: TGTGCCAGCACCCAGATGGGGCTGCACTATGGCTACACCTTC.